This passage covers 16 T cell receptor beta chains from one sample sequenced in a study of blood T cells in healthy people across ages. For the second PCR, which ran for 7 to 11 cycles, a sample-barcoded 5' primer and a J-beta primer mix were used. MiXCR, run by TCRdb on the 5' RACE reads, gives a single entry per CDR3 protein. Of 1.4 million or so distinct CDR3 sequences listed, about 42% are singletons. The sample taken for sequencing was blood. The receptors were sampled from a woman between 18 and 30 years old in good health.

The J gene is TRBJ1-1, the V gene TRBV7-2; TRBD1 matches 7 bases. The CDR3 runs to 14 residues. The junction had 6 bases not matched to a gene; V was cut back by 5 bases and J by 3 bases. CDR1 and CDR2 (germline): SGHTA, FQGNSA. In nucleotides, the CDR3 is TGTGCCAGCAGCCTTCGGGACAGCTACACTGAAGCTTTCTTT. Translating it yields CASSLRDSYTEAFF.

This clonotype was detected only a few times. V usage is TRBV11-2 and J usage is TRBJ2-4, with D maybe TRBD2 (6 bases). V lost 1 base and J 14 bases, leaving 15 bases between the germline ends. The CDR3 length is 13 residues. Germline values: CDR1 SGHAT, CDR2 FQNNGV. The CDR3 loop is CASSLVRTGEEYF. Here the CDR3 DNA reads TGTGCCAGCAGCTTAGTGAGGACGGGGGAGGAGTACTTC.

This clonotype was seen only a few times. This chain connects TRBV12-3 or TRBV12-4 to TRBJ2-7, with 10 bases that match TRBD2. CDR3 size: 14 residues. With V trimmed by 6 bases and J by 7 bases, 9 bases remained unmatched. Here the CDR3 DNA reads TGTGCCAGCAGCCAACTAGCGGGAAGGCGGGAGCAGTACTTC. This encodes CASSQLAGRREQYF.

The rearrangement links TRBV28 to TRBJ1-5; no clear D gene. V lost 8 bases and J 4 bases, leaving 18 bases between the germline ends. The germline CDR1 and CDR2 sequences are MDHEN and SYDVKM. This CDR3 is built from 15 residues. In nucleotides, the CDR3 is TGTGCCAGCGCCCCTCAAGGCTGGGGAAATCAGCCCCAGCATTTT. Protein sequence: CASAPQGWGNQPQHF. Full variable domain (rest looked up from reference TRBV28 and TRBJ1-5): DVKVTQSSRYLVKRTGEKVFLECVQDMDHENMFWYRQDPGLGLRLIYFSYDVKMKEKGDIPEGYSVSREKKERFSLILESASTNQTSMYLCASAPQGWGNQPQHFGDGTRLSIL.

The chain couples TRBV5-1 to TRBJ2-3; 10 positions agree with TRBD2. In germline, CDR1 is SGHRS, CDR2 YFSETQ. V lost 0 bases, J lost 5 bases, and 6 bases stayed unmatched. The CDR3 runs 16 residues. CDR3 sequence reads: CASSLVVRTSGDTQYF. Here the CDR3 DNA reads TGCGCCAGCAGCTTGGTTGTGAGGACTAGCGGAGATACGCAGTATTTT.

This clonotype was recorded a few times. The chain joins TRBV5-1 to TRBJ1-5, with TRBD1 as a possible D gene (5 bases). CDR1 SGHRS and CDR2 YFSETQ come from the germline V gene. V gave up 0 bases and J gave up 9 bases, with 13 bases separating them. CDR3 size: 14 residues. CDR3 in amino acids: CASSLAAGYRPQHF. CDR3 nucleotides: TGCGCCAGCAGCTTGGCCGCAGGGTATAGGCCCCAGCATTTT.

A word on this clonotype: Given a much more abundant clone one base away, this may be a read error. The rearrangement uses TRBV15 and TRBJ2-7; TRBD1 agrees at 8 bases. Per germline, CDR1 LNHNV and CDR2 YYDKDF (reference sequence). The length of the CDR3 is 16 residues. Trimming cost V 0 bases and J 7 bases; bases outside gene matches: 11. CDR3 residues: CATSRDGDRTYNEQYF. CDR3 DNA: TGTGCCACCAGCAGAGATGGGGACAGGACTTACAATGAGCAGTACTTC.

This clonotype appeared a single time. The DNA for the CDR3 is TGTGCCAGCAGCCCCCTCTTAGGGGAGATCACAGATACGCAGTATTTT. Residues: CASSPLLGEITDTQYF. J is TRBJ2-3 and V is TRBV9; possibly TRBD1 or TRBD2 for D (5 bases each). This CDR3 region has 16 residues. CDR1 and CDR2 from the germline V gene are SGDLS and YYNGEE. V was clipped by 4 bases and J by 2 bases, with 17 bases between them.

This clonotype was counted many times. The V gene is TRBV29-1, the J gene TRBJ2-5; maybe TRBD1 (6 bases). The germline gives CDR1 SQVTM, CDR2 ANQGSEA. The length of the CDR3 is 13 residues. Trimming stripped 5 bases from V and 0 bases from J, with 10 bases between. For the CDR3, the DNA is TGCAGCGTTCTCACAGGGTACCAAGAGACCCAGTACTTC. Its translation: CSVLTGYQETQYF.

This chain uses TRBV5-1 with TRBJ2-3; D remains unclear. This CDR3 contains 13 residues. Germline V CDR1 and CDR2: SGHRS, YFSETQ. Trimming took 4 bases from V and 5 from J, leaving 11 bases between them. The CDR3 nucleotides are TGCGCCAGCAGCCAGCCGGATGAAGATACGCAGTATTTT. Protein: CASSQPDEDTQYF.

This chain connects TRBV25-1 to TRBJ2-5, with 7 bases fitting TRBD2. The CDR3 spans 15 residues. Trimming at V came to 2 bases and at J to 1 base, leaving 4 bases not matched to a gene. Germline V gene lookup returns CDR1 MGHDK and CDR2 SYGVNS. The CDR3, as DNA: TGTGCCAGCAGTGAACTAGGGAGGGGCCAAGAGACCCAGTACTTC. Its protein is CASSELGRGQETQYF.

J is TRBJ2-7 and V is TRBV12-3 or TRBV12-4; D unresolved. The germline V and J ends were trimmed by 1 base and 0 bases, with 13 bases remaining between them. The CDR3 has 16 amino acids. The CDR3 sequence: CASSLDRHLSSYEQYF. Here the CDR3 DNA reads TGTGCCAGCAGTTTAGACCGACACCTGAGCTCCTACGAGCAGTACTTC.

The V and J genes are TRBV15 and TRBJ2-1, with 8 bases fitting TRBD2. The CDR3 is 16 residues long. Germline values: CDR1 LNHNV, CDR2 YYDKDF (reference sequence). V trimming: 2 bases; J trimming: 7 bases; junction bases outside the gene matches: 10. The CDR3 bases are TGTGCCACCAGCAGATTGAAAGCGGGAGTAGGAAATGAGCAGTTCTTC. Translated, it gives CATSRLKAGVGNEQFF. Based on the CDR3 plus reference TRBV15 and TRBJ2-1, the full variable domain is DAMVIQNPRYQVTQFGKPVTLSCSQTLNHNVMYWYQQKSSQAPKLLFHYYDKDFNNEADTPDNFQSRRPNTSFCFLDIRSPGLGDTAMYLCATSRLKAGVGNEQFFGPGTRLTVL.

This clonotype was seen a handful of times. The V and J genes are TRBV29-1 and TRBJ1-2; TRBD1 might be the D (6 bases). Germline V gene data show CDR1 as SQVTM and CDR2 as ANQGSEA. This CDR3 contains 14 residues. V shed 4 bases and J shed 3 bases, with 15 bases lying between them. As DNA, the CDR3 is TGCAGCGTTGCGCCCAGACAGGTTGACTATGGCTACACCTTC. Protein sequence: CSVAPRQVDYGYTF. The full variable domain, in which reference TRBV29-1 and TRBJ1-2 provide the parts outside the CDR3, is SAVISQKPSRDICQRGTSLTIQCQVDSQVTMMFWYRQQPGQSLTLIATANQGSEATYESGFVIDKFPISRPNLTFSTLTVSNMSPEDSSIYLCSVAPRQVDYGYTFGSGTRLTVV.

CDR3 amino acids: CASSEALSTDTQYF. The CDR3 bases are TGTGCCAGCAGTGAAGCGCTTAGCACAGATACGCAGTATTTT. V and J are TRBV2 and TRBJ2-3; the D is unclear. Germline CDR1 reads SNHLY; CDR2 reads FYNNEI. This CDR3 has 14 residues. Trimming took 0 bases from V and 0 from J, leaving 4 bases between them.

The chain uses TRBV4-1 and TRBJ2-3, with 7 nucleotides matching TRBD2. Germline lookup yields CDR1 MGHRA and CDR2 YSYEKL. CDR3 length: 15 amino acids. J was trimmed by 2 bases and V by 3 bases; bases with no gene match: 5. DNA for the CDR3: TGCGCCAGCAGCCAGAAGCGGGGAGACACAGATACGCAGTATTTT. Encoded protein: CASSQKRGDTDTQYF.